The 5 T cell receptor beta chains below were found in one sample sequenced in a study of shared clonotypes between healthy human individuals. The repertoire was sequenced with immunoSEQ multiplex PCR; TCRdb's copy has only in-frame clones and lacks some. The sample has approximately 530,000 clones, 95% to 97% seen once; the top ten hold about 0.068%. Sample: naive CD4+ T cells sorted from blood. Sample subset: CD45RA+ positively selected. These receptors originate from a woman aged 30 to 39 in good health.

This clone was detected only once. The V call is TRBV9, the J call TRBJ2-7; 7 positions match TRBD2. This CDR3 is built from 14 residues. Germline V CDR1 and CDR2: SGDLS, YYNGEE. V shed 5 bases, J shed 2 bases, and the junction held 7 bases outside the gene matches. CDR3 DNA sequence: TGTGCCAGCAGTCCAGGGAGGGGCCCCTACGAGCAGTACTTC. Its protein is CASSPGRGPYEQYF.

The V gene is TRBV9, the J gene TRBJ1-1; a possible D gene is TRBD1 (5 bases). The CDR3 runs to 16 residues. V lost 0 bases to trimming and J lost 2 bases, with 14 bases between them. In germline, CDR1 is SGDLS, CDR2 YYNGEE. The CDR3 here is CASSVASGGTNTEAFF. The CDR3 DNA follows: TGTGCCAGCAGCGTAGCCTCGGGGGGAACCAACACTGAAGCTTTCTTT.

The chain is built from TRBV5-5 and TRBJ1-1; no definite D call. The CDR3 loop spans 16 amino acids. Germline values: CDR1 SGHKS, CDR2 YYEKEE (reference sequence). V lost 1 base, J lost 1 base, and 14 bases lay in between. The CDR3 loop is CASSLNPAVGNTEAFF. The CDR3 bases are TGTGCCAGCAGCTTGAACCCCGCAGTGGGGAACACTGAAGCTTTCTTT.

J is TRBJ2-5 and V is TRBV10-1; either TRBD1 or TRBD2 may supply D (5 bases each). CDR1 and CDR2 (germline): WNHNN, SYGVQD (reference sequence). This CDR3 has 14 residues. V was clipped by 8 bases and J by 3 bases, with 16 bases between them. CDR3 protein: CASDTKGRKETQYF. Written as DNA, the CDR3 is TGCGCCAGCGACACTAAGGGACGGAAAGAGACCCAGTACTTC.

The V call is TRBV11-2, the J call TRBJ2-7, with TRBD2 matching over 9 bases. Per germline, CDR1 SGHAT and CDR2 FQNNGV. The CDR3 is 15 amino acids. V lost 4 bases and J lost 6; bases outside the gene matches: 10. Here the CDR3 DNA reads TGTGCCAGCAGCTCCCTAGCGGGATCCTTAGGCGAGCAGTACTTC. This translates into CASSSLAGSLGEQYF.